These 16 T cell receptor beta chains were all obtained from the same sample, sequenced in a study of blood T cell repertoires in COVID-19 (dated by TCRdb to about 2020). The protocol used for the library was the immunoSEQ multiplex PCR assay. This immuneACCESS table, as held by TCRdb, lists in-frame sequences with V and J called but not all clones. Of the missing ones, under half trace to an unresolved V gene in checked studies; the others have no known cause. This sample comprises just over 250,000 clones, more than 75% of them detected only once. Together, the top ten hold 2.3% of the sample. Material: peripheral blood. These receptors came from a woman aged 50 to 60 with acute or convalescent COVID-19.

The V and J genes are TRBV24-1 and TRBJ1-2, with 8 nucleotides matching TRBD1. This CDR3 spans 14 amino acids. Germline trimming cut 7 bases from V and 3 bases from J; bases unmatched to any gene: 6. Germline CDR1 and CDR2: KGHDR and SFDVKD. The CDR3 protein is CATRGTGQDYGYTF. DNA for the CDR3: TGTGCCACCAGAGGGACGGGACAGGACTATGGCTACACCTTC.

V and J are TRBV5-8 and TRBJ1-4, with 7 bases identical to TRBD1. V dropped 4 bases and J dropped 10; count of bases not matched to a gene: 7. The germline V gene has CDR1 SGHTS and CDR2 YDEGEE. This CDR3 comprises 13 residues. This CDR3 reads CASSDDDRVKLFF. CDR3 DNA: TGTGCCAGCAGCGACGATGACAGGGTAAAACTGTTTTTT.

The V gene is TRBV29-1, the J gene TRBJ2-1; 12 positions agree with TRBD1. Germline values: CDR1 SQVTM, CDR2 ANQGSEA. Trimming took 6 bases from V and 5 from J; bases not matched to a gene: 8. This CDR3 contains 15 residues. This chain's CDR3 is CSVEGQGAWDNEQFF. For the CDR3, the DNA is TGCAGCGTCGAGGGACAGGGGGCTTGGGACAATGAGCAGTTCTTC.

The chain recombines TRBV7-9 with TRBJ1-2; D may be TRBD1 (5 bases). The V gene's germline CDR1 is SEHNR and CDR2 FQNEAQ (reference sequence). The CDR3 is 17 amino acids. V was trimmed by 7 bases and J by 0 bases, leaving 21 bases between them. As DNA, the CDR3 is TGTGCCAGCATCGGAGTTTGGGGAGGGGCGTCTAACTATGGCTACACCTTC. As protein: CASIGVWGGASNYGYTF.

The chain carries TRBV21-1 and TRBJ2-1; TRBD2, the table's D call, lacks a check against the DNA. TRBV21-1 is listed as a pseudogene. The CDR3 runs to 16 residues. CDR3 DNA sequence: TGTGCCAGCAGCAAAAGGGCAGCGGGAGGCTGCAATGAGCAGTTCTTC. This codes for CASSKRAAGGCNEQFF.

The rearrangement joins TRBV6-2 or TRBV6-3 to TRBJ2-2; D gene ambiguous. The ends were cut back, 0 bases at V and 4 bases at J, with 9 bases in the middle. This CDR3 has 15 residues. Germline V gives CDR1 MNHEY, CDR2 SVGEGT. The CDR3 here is CASSYSVRFTGELFF. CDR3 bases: TGTGCCAGCAGTTACTCGGTTAGATTCACCGGGGAGCTGTTTTTT.

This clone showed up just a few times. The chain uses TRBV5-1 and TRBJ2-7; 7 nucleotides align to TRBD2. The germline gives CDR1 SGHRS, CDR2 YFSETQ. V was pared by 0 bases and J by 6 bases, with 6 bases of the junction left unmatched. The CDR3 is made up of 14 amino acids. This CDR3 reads CASSLAGREGEQYF. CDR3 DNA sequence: TGCGCCAGCAGCTTGGCCGGAAGGGAGGGCGAGCAGTACTTC.

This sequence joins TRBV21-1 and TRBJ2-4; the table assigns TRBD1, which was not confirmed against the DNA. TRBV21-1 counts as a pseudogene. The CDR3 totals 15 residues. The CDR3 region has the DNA TGTGCCAGCAGCGCCCAGACAGGGGGCAGAAACATTCAGTACTTC. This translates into CASSAQTGGRNIQYF.

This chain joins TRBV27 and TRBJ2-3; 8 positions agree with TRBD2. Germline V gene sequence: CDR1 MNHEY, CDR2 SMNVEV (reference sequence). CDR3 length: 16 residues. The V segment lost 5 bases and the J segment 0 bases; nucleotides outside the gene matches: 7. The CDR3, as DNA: TGTGCCAGCAGTCCTCTAGCGGGTGGGAGCACAGATACGCAGTATTTT. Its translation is CASSPLAGGSTDTQYF.

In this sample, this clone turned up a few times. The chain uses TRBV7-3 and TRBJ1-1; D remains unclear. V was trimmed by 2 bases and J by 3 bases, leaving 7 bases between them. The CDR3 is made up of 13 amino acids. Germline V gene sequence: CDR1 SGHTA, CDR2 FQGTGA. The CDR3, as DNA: TGTGCCAGCAGCTTAGAAGAGGACACTGAAGCTTTCTTT. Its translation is CASSLEEDTEAFF.

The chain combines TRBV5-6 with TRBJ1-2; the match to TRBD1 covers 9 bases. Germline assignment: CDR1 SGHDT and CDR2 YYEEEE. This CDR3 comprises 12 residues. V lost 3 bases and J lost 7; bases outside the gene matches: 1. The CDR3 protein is CASSWDRAGYTF. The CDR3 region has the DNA TGTGCCAGCAGCTGGGACAGGGCTGGCTACACCTTC.

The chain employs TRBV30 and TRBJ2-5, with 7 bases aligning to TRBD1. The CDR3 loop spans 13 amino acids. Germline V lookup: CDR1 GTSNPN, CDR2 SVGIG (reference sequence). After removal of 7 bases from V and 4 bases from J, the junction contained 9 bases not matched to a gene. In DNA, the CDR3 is TGTGCCTCGGTAGGGGGCCGGCGAGAGACCCAGTACTTC. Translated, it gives CASVGGRRETQYF.

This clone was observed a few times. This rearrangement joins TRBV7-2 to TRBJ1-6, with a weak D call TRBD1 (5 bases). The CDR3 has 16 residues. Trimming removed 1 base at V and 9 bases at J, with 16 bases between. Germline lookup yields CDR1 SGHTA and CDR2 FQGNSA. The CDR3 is CASSLVSGGVGSPLHF. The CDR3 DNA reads TGTGCCAGCAGCTTAGTTAGTGGAGGGGTGGGTTCACCCCTCCACTTT.

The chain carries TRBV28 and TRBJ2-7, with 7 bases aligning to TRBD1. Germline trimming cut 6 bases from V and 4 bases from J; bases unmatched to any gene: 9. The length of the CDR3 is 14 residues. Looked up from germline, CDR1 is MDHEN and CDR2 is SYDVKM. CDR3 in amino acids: CASRPPSGGYEQYF. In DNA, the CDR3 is TGTGCCAGCAGGCCACCCTCAGGGGGATACGAGCAGTACTTC. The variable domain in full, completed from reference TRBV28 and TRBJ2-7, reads DVKVTQSSRYLVKRTGEKVFLECVQDMDHENMFWYRQDPGLGLRLIYFSYDVKMKEKGDIPEGYSVSREKKERFSLILESASTNQTSMYLCASRPPSGGYEQYFGPGTRLTVT.

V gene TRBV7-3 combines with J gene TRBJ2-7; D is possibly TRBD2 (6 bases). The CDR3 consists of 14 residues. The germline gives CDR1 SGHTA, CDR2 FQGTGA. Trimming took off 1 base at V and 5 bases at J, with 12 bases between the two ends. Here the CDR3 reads CASSLISGTDEQYF. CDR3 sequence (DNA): TGTGCCAGCAGCTTAATTTCCGGGACTGACGAGCAGTACTTC.

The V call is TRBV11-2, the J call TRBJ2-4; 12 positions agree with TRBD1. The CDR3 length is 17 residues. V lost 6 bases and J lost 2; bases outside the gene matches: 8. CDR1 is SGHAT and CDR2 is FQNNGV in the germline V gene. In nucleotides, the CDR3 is TGTGCCAGCAGACGGAGGGGGACAGGGGGCCCCAAAAACATTCAGTACTTC. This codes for CASRRRGTGGPKNIQYF.